The 30 T cell receptor beta chains below were found in one sample sequenced in a study of OX40 agonist ivuxolimab in advanced cancers. The assay was immunoSEQ multiplex PCR, and TCRdb's table has in-frame clones only and misses some. The data contain about 150,000 clones, 85% to 95% of them singletons. The sequenced sample was CD4+ or CD8+ T cells sorted from blood, obtained in a trial of the OX40 agonist ivuxolimab. The origin of the receptors is an adult with an advanced solid tumor such as melanoma, head and neck, liver or kidney cancer.

The chain joins TRBV10-2 to TRBJ2-2; 7 bases are shared with TRBD2. After removal of 8 bases from V and 5 bases from J, the junction contained 8 bases not matched to a gene. There are 14 residues in the CDR3. Germline V gene data show CDR1 as WSHSY and CDR2 as SAAADI. CDR3 loop: CASGASGQTGELFF. The CDR3 DNA is TGCGCCAGCGGGGCTAGCGGTCAGACCGGGGAGCTGTTTTTT.

The gene calls are TRBV30 and TRBJ2-1, with TRBD2 matching over 8 bases. The V gene end was trimmed by 5 bases and the J gene end by 5 bases; junction bases not matched to a gene: 8. The CDR3 runs to 14 residues. The germline CDR1 and CDR2 sequences are GTSNPN and SVGIG (reference sequence). In DNA form, the CDR3 reads TGTGCCTGGGCGAGGGGACTAGGCCACAATGAGCAGTTCTTC. It specifies CAWARGLGHNEQFF.

This clone turned up a few times. The rearrangement links TRBV28 to TRBJ1-2, with 7 bases matching TRBD1. CDR1 is MDHEN and CDR2 is SYDVKM in the germline V gene. V shed 7 bases, J shed 4 bases, and the junction held 6 bases outside the gene matches. This CDR3 comprises 13 residues. The chain's CDR3 is CASTRDRAYGYTF. Here the CDR3 DNA reads TGTGCCAGCACCAGAGACAGGGCCTATGGCTACACCTTC.

V usage is TRBV25-1 and J usage is TRBJ2-7, with unresolved D. The V end lost 4 bases, the J end lost 3 bases, and 10 bases lay between the germline ends. The germline gives CDR1 MGHDK, CDR2 SYGVNS. The CDR3 loop spans 13 amino acids. The CDR3 nucleotides read TGTGCCAGCAGTGTGTTGGAGAACTACGAGCAGTACTTC. Translated, it gives CASSVLENYEQYF.

The V call is TRBV5-1, the J call TRBJ2-2; D gene uncertain. Germline V gene sequence: CDR1 SGHRS, CDR2 YFSETQ. Trimming shortened V by 0 bases and J by 0 bases, and 9 bases separated the two germline ends. The CDR3 consists of 16 residues. The CDR3: CASSLVTGSNTGELFF. The CDR3, as DNA: TGCGCCAGCAGCTTGGTAACGGGTTCGAACACCGGGGAGCTGTTTTTT.

V usage is TRBV30 and J usage is TRBJ2-5; 9 bases align to TRBD2. The V segment lost 0 bases and the J segment 7 bases; nucleotides outside the gene matches: 15. Germline CDR1 GTSNPN, CDR2 SVGIG (reference sequence). This CDR3 spans 17 amino acids. CDR3 coding DNA: TGTGCCTGGAGTGTTGGTAGCGGGAGTGGCTCAGGGGGGACCCAGTACTTC. It codes for CAWSVGSGSGSGGTQYF.

The rearrangement uses TRBV9 and TRBJ2-3; weak D call: TRBD2 (7 bases). V was pared by 3 bases and J by 0 bases, with 14 bases between. CDR3 length: 16 residues. Germline V gene lookup returns CDR1 SGDLS and CDR2 YYNGEE. The CDR3 spells CASSARGAPSTDTQYF. DNA of the CDR3: TGTGCCAGCAGCGCACGGGGGGCCCCTAGCACAGATACGCAGTATTTT. Supplemented by reference TRBV9 and TRBJ2-3, the full variable domain reads DSGVTQTPKHLITATGQRVTLRCSPRSGDLSVYWYQQSLDQGLQFLIQYYNGEERAKGNILERFSAQQFPDLHSELNLSSLELGDSALYFCASSARGAPSTDTQYFGPGTRLTVL.

This chain's CDR3 is CASSSAGGNEKLFF. Here the CDR3 DNA reads TGTGCCAGCAGTTCCGCAGGGGGTAATGAAAAACTGTTTTTT. The gene calls are TRBV7-9 and TRBJ1-4, with TRBD1 identical over 7 bases. V shed 6 bases, J shed 4 bases, and the junction held 5 bases outside the gene matches. The CDR3 sequence is 14 residues long. Germline V gene sequence: CDR1 SEHNR, CDR2 FQNEAQ (reference sequence).

This chain connects TRBV28 to TRBJ2-3; D uncertain. This CDR3 spans 11 amino acids. The V and J ends lost 4 bases and 6 bases respectively, with 5 bases between them. Germline loops: CDR1 MDHEN, CDR2 SYDVKM. CDR3 residues: CASSSRDTQYF. The CDR3 DNA reads as TGTGCCAGCAGTTCTAGGGATACGCAGTATTTT.

This sequence joins TRBV27 and TRBJ1-5, with 7 bases lining up with TRBD1. The V gene end was trimmed by 8 bases and the J gene end by 5 bases; junction bases not matched to a gene: 15. CDR1 is MNHEY and CDR2 is SMNVEV in the germline V gene (reference sequence). CDR3 size: 16 residues. CDR3 sequence reads: CASGNRGESTYQPQHF. The CDR3 nucleotides are TGTGCCAGCGGAAACAGGGGCGAGTCTACTTATCAGCCCCAGCATTTT.

The chain links TRBV7-9 to TRBJ2-6; no clear D. Per the germline V gene, CDR1 is SEHNR and CDR2 is FQNEAQ (reference sequence). The V and J ends lost 1 base and 3 bases respectively, with 13 bases between them. The CDR3 is made up of 17 amino acids. In DNA form, the CDR3 reads TGTGCCAGCAGCTTAGGGGTTATCGGTAGTGGGGCCAACGTCCTGACTTTC. Protein sequence: CASSLGVIGSGANVLTF.

The rearrangement joins TRBV2 to TRBJ2-5; D is uncertain. The DNA end lines up better with TRBJ2-7; the J call may be wrong. The V gene's germline CDR1 is SNHLY and CDR2 FYNNEI. The CDR3 covers 13 residues. CDR3 region: CASSDVLDYEQYF. Written as DNA, the CDR3 is TGTGCCAGCAGTGACGTATTAGATTACGAGCAGTACTTC.

This clone has just one count. The chain is built from TRBV7-2 and TRBJ1-5; D might be TRBD1 (6 bases). Germline V gene sequence: CDR1 SGHTA, CDR2 FQGNSA. The CDR3 is 17 amino acids. Trimming left V 1 base short and J 1 base short, with 14 bases between. In DNA, the CDR3 is TGTGCCAGCAGCTTAGTTGGGGGCACAGGGAGCAATCAGCCCCAGCATTTT. Protein sequence: CASSLVGGTGSNQPQHF.

The chain uses TRBV19 and TRBJ1-2; TRBD1 is a possible D gene (5 bases). The V end was cut by 4 bases, the J end by 0 bases, with 12 bases between. Germline V lookup: CDR1 LNHDA, CDR2 SQIVND (reference sequence). The CDR3 consists of 15 residues. CDR3 amino acids: CASSSGTQANYGYTF. The CDR3 nucleotides read TGTGCCAGTAGTAGCGGGACGCAAGCTAACTATGGCTACACCTTC.

The CDR3, as DNA: TGTGCCAGCAGCCCGGCCCGACAGGGGGTAGAGACCCAGTACTTC. It translates to CASSPARQGVETQYF. This sequence joins TRBV5-5 and TRBJ2-5, with 9 bases aligning to TRBD1. Per the germline V gene, CDR1 is SGHKS and CDR2 is YYEKEE (reference sequence). The ends lost 4 bases at V and 4 bases at J; junction bases unmatched: 8. This CDR3 comprises 15 residues.

The J gene is TRBJ2-3, the V gene TRBV7-2, with D possibly matching TRBD1 (5 bases). Trimming removed 1 base at V and 1 base at J, with 9 bases between. The CDR3 loop spans 15 amino acids. Per the germline V gene, CDR1 is SGHTA and CDR2 is FQGNSA. CDR3 DNA sequence: TGTGCCAGCAGCTTAGAGGTACAGGGCACAGATACGCAGTATTTT. It specifies CASSLEVQGTDTQYF.

This clone was counted only a few times. This sequence joins TRBV2 and TRBJ1-6; perhaps TRBD1 as D (6 bases). Per germline, CDR1 SNHLY and CDR2 FYNNEI. The CDR3 spans 16 residues. Trimming cost V 10 bases and J 7 bases, with 23 bases left between them. The CDR3 DNA is TGTGCCACCAAAGACAGGAGGGATACGGGGAATTCACCCCTCCACTTT. Amino acids: CATKDRRDTGNSPLHF.

The chain has TRBV4-2 and TRBJ1-1, with a tentative D call TRBD1 (5 bases). The CDR3 loop spans 13 amino acids. V dropped 1 base and J dropped 3 bases, with 6 bases sitting between them. Germline values: CDR1 LGHNA, CDR2 YNFKEQ. The CDR3 DNA sequence: TGTGCCAGCAGCCAAGTAGGGGACACTGAAGCTTTCTTT. Protein product: CASSQVGDTEAFF.

V usage is TRBV11-2 and J usage is TRBJ2-6; possibly TRBD2 for D (5 bases). The CDR3 length is 17 residues. V lost 6 bases and J 3 bases, leaving 18 bases between the germline ends. CDR1 and CDR2 (germline): SGHAT, FQNNGV. The DNA of the CDR3 is TGTGCCAGCAGGGTTCCCAGCGGTACGAATGGGGCCAACGTCCTGACTTTC. It translates to CASRVPSGTNGANVLTF. The whole variable domain, remainder taken from reference TRBV11-2 and TRBJ2-6, is EAGVAQSPRYKIIEKRQSVAFWCNPISGHATLYWYQQILGQGPKLLIQFQNNGVVDDSQLPKDRFSAERLKGVDSTLKIQPAKLEDSAVYLCASRVPSGTNGANVLTFGAGSRLTVL.

The V gene is TRBV10-3, the J gene TRBJ1-5; TRBD1 aligns across 9 bases. J gave up 3 bases and V 5 bases, and 5 bases lay outside the gene matches. The CDR3 totals 15 residues. Per germline, CDR1 ENHRY and CDR2 SYGVKD. The CDR3: CAISPGQGFNQPQHF. CDR3 nucleotide sequence: TGTGCCATCAGTCCGGGACAGGGTTTCAATCAGCCCCAGCATTTT.

The chain's CDR3 is CASSPPTGLAGVKNEQFF. CDR3 nucleotides: TGTGCCAGCTCACCACCGACAGGACTAGCGGGAGTTAAGAATGAGCAGTTCTTC. The chain links TRBV18 to TRBJ2-1; 13 bases map to TRBD2. The CDR3 covers 18 residues. Germline values: CDR1 KGHSH, CDR2 LQKENI. Trimming at V came to 0 bases and at J to 7 bases, leaving 9 bases not matched to a gene.

V gene TRBV4-1 combines with J gene TRBJ1-5, with D hard to call. The V gene's germline CDR1 is MGHRA and CDR2 YSYEKL. V shed 3 bases and J shed 0 bases, with 12 bases lying between them. The CDR3 runs 16 residues. The CDR3 here is CASSQGSGISNQPQHF. The CDR3 DNA sequence: TGCGCCAGCAGCCAGGGTTCGGGGATTAGCAATCAGCCCCAGCATTTT.

The chain combines TRBV7-2 with TRBJ1-6; D might be TRBD1 (6 bases). The V gene's germline CDR1 is SGHTA and CDR2 FQGNSA. V shed 2 bases and J shed 7 bases, with 18 bases lying between them. CDR3 length: 17 amino acids. In DNA, the CDR3 is TGTGCCAGCAGCTTAACCCTTGGGGGGCGAAGGAATTCACCCCTCCACTTT. This codes for CASSLTLGGRRNSPLHF. Filled out from reference TRBV7-2 and TRBJ1-6, the complete variable domain reads GAGVSQSPSNKVTEKGKDVELRCDPISGHTALYWYRQSLGQGLEFLIYFQGNSAPDKSGLPSDRFSAERTGGSVSTLTIQRTQQEDSAVYLCASSLTLGGRRNSPLHFGNGTRLTVT.

The chain has TRBV12-2 and TRBJ1-5; no check of the table's D call, TRBD1, against the DNA was made. TRBV12-2 is assigned pseudogene status. This CDR3 spans 17 amino acids. Here the CDR3 reads CASRFGQGHQTGKPQHF. In DNA form, the CDR3 reads TGTGCAAGTCGCTTCGGACAGGGACATCAGACTGGAAAGCCCCAGCATTTT.

The chain combines TRBV9 with TRBJ2-7; no firm D call. The V gene's germline CDR1 is SGDLS and CDR2 YYNGEE. The CDR3 covers 14 residues. Trimming left V 2 bases short and J 1 base short, with 10 bases between. CDR3 sequence reads: CASSVQSGSYEQYF. In DNA form, the CDR3 reads TGTGCCAGCAGCGTCCAGTCCGGGTCCTACGAGCAGTACTTC.

The J gene is TRBJ2-1, the V gene TRBV7-3; tentative D call: TRBD1 (6 bases). This CDR3 contains 16 residues. V lost 1 base, J lost 7 bases, and 17 bases lay in between. Germline values: CDR1 SGHTA, CDR2 FQGTGA. The chain's CDR3 is CASSLNPGQSGNEQFF. The CDR3 nucleotides read TGTGCCAGCAGCTTAAACCCGGGACAATCGGGGAATGAGCAGTTCTTC.

The chain has TRBV7-9 and TRBJ1-5; 10 bases are shared with TRBD1. Germline V gene sequence: CDR1 SEHNR, CDR2 FQNEAQ (reference sequence). The CDR3 length is 15 residues. V dropped 5 bases and J dropped 3; count of bases not matched to a gene: 4. In DNA, the CDR3 is TGTGCCAGCAGCGCGGGGACAGGGGTCAATCAGCCCCAGCATTTT. Its translation is CASSAGTGVNQPQHF.

The chain joins TRBV5-1 to TRBJ2-5; unclear D gene. Trimming shortened V by 0 bases and J by 5 bases, and 17 bases separated the two germline ends. The length of the CDR3 is 16 residues. CDR1 SGHRS and CDR2 YFSETQ come from the germline V gene. CDR3 sequence reads: CASSLALREGAETQYF. As DNA, the CDR3 is TGCGCCAGCAGCTTGGCCTTAAGGGAAGGAGCCGAGACCCAGTACTTC.

The chain combines TRBV28 with TRBJ1-2, with 7 bases identical to TRBD1. Germline V gives CDR1 MDHEN, CDR2 SYDVKM. The CDR3 is 14 amino acids. V shed 2 bases, J shed 4 bases, and the junction held 4 bases outside the gene matches. CDR3 protein: CASSLTGQLYGYTF. CDR3 in DNA: TGTGCCAGCAGTTTAACGGGACAGCTCTATGGCTACACCTTC.

This clone showed up just once. The V call is TRBV9, the J call TRBJ1-2, with D possibly TRBD1 on 6 matching bases. This CDR3 contains 14 residues. Germline CDR1 SGDLS, CDR2 YYNGEE. Trimming removed 3 bases at V and 5 bases at J, with 14 bases between. The CDR3 region has the DNA TGTGCCAGCAGCGCTGGACGGGGGGCTTATGGCTACACCTTC. This encodes CASSAGRGAYGYTF.